This T cell receptor (beta chain) was sequenced for a study of tumor-infiltrating lymphocytes in primary liver carcinoma. TCR beta cDNA was prepared out of about 510 ng total RNA by means of a constant-region primer. ARM-PCR was slightly modified, and three nested multiplex PCR rounds with it gave rise to the TCR beta libraries. Investigators reported that the first two PCR rounds, at about 11 cycles each, used TRBV1-TRBV30 forward primers with a C-beta reverse primer. TCRdb independently ran MiXCR on the multiplex PCR reads; one entry per CDR3 protein. The sample lists 95,000 to 150,000 distinct CDR3 sequences; 50% to 70% were seen once. CDR1 and CDR2 from the germline V gene are SGHDN and FVKESK. CDR3 length equals 13 residues. General observations from the study: The study found only about 8-25% of top clones in all five tumor regions.

Starting material for RNA and DNA co-extraction consisted of roughly 20-34 mg of unsorted bulk tissue. Comment on this clonotype: As yet, its antigen is unknown. One end of the junction varies from germline; a read error may be responsible.

The sequencing sample was made of liver tumor tissue from sampling region 1. Subset: tumor region T1, superior pole. The sequence came from a woman in her sixties with primary liver carcinoma and hepatitis B virus infection. The chain combines TRBV14 with TRBJ2-5, with D perhaps matching TRBD2 (6 bases). The CDR3 sequence is CSSSHSGTGTQYF. The CDR3 nucleotides are TGTTCCAGCAGCCATAGCGGAACGGGGACCCAGTACTTC.